This is a list of T cell receptor beta chains from one sample in a study of shared clonotypes between healthy human individuals. The table came from immunoSEQ multiplex PCR; TCRdb's copy has only in-frame clones and leaves some out. Among around 320,000 clones listed, around 87% were seen once. The sequenced sample consisted of memory CD8+ T cells sorted from blood. The receptors shown here come from a man younger than 35 in good health. CDR3s include the opening cysteine and the closing phenylalanine or tryptophan. A D gene is named only where the DNA matches it firmly. Clone size appears in some rows only: once, few, many, or a class for an expanded clone.

TRBV11-2	TRBJ2-2	15	-	many	CASSLELGPGGELFF	TGTGCCAGCAGCTTAGAGTTGGGGCCGGGCGGGGAGCTGTTTTTT
TRBV7-9	TRBJ1-2	11	-	-	CASSVYYGYTF	TGTGCCAGCAGCGTCTACTATGGCTACACCTTC
TRBV5-4	TRBJ2-7	15	TRBD1	-	CASSFGQGVAYEQYF	TGTGCCAGCAGCTTCGGACAGGGGGTAGCCTACGAGCAGTACTTC
TRBV2	TRBJ2-7	14	-	-	CASTGDIFTYEQYF	TGTGCCAGCACCGGGGACATTTTCACCTACGAGCAGTACTTC
TRBV10-3	TRBJ2-7	15	TRBD1	few	CATHRDREQTYEQYF	TGTGCCACTCACCGGGACAGGGAACAAACCTACGAGCAGTACTTC
TRBV19	TRBJ1-6	13	-	few	CASSMGFNSPLHF	TGTGCCAGTAGTATGGGTTTTAATTCACCCCTCCACTTT
TRBV10-2	TRBJ1-1	16	-	once	CASSVKRGRGYTEAFF	TGCGCCAGCAGTGTGAAAAGAGGTCGGGGTTACACTGAAGCTTTCTTT
TRBV4-1	TRBJ2-1	14	TRBD2	-	CASSHAGGNNEQFF	TGCGCCAGCAGCCATGCGGGGGGCAACAATGAGCAGTTCTTC
TRBV6-5	TRBJ2-7	16	-	-	CASSYSLARVTYEQYF	TGTGCCAGCAGTTACTCCTTGGCCAGGGTAACCTACGAGCAGTACTTC
TRBV30	TRBJ2-6	12	-	-	CAWDSGANVLTF	TGTGCCTGGGATTCTGGGGCCAACGTCCTGACTTTC
TRBV2	TRBJ1-2	15	-	-	CASSETGTSRVGYTF	TGTGCCAGCAGTGAAACCGGGACCTCTCGGGTTGGCTACACCTTC
TRBV27	TRBJ2-7	15	TRBD2	-	CASSLRGGSSYEQYF	TGTGCCAGCAGTCTGCGGGGGGGAAGCTCCTACGAGCAGTACTTC
TRBV7-3	TRBJ1-5	19	-	-	CASPTRTGAPEYSNQPQHF	TGTGCCAGCCCAACTCGGACTGGGGCCCCCGAATATAGCAATCAGCCCCAGCATTTT
TRBV7-9	TRBJ2-5	15	-	-	CASSVYRGTAGNQYF	TGTGCCAGCAGCGTCTACAGGGGAACCGCGGGGAACCAGTACTTC
TRBV19	TRBJ1-2	12	-	-	CASSILGIGYTF	TGTGCCAGTAGTATACTCGGGATTGGCTACACCTTC
TRBV30	TRBJ1-2	13	-	once	CAWSVGTVGGYTF	TGTGCCTGGAGCGTTGGGACCGTGGGGGGCTACACCTTC
TRBV4-1	TRBJ1-2	15	TRBD1	few	CASSKVGQGALGYTF	TGCGCCAGCAGCAAAGTCGGACAGGGGGCGCTTGGCTACACCTTC
TRBV4-1	TRBJ2-7	17	-	-	CASSQDPGTRSSYEQYF	TGCGCCAGCAGCCAAGATCCAGGGACTCGGAGCTCCTACGAGCAGTACTTC
TRBV4-1	TRBJ2-5	17	TRBD2	-	CASSQVASGVGQETQYF	TGCGCCAGCAGCCAAGTGGCTAGCGGGGTAGGGCAAGAGACCCAGTACTTC
TRBV2	TRBJ2-5	14	TRBD1	-	CASSEGQGDETQYF	TGTGCCAGCAGTGAAGGTCAGGGGGACGAGACCCAGTACTTC